This T cell receptor beta chain was identified in a study of cytomegalovirus exposure and HLA in healthy donors. Whole-study results and caveats: Later, TCR association rates were found to vary by HLA locus, highest for DRB1 and lowest for HLA-C. Later genetic work tied a missense DCLRE1C variant to beta-chain V and J trimming. Per published accounts, TCR beta sequences correctly predicted the HLA-A and HLA-B alleles of most subjects.

PCR primers comprised 60 Vbeta and 13 Jbeta primers. Generated by immunoSEQ multiplex PCR, the TCRdb table keeps only in-frame clones and is missing some. The sample contains 150,000 to 200,000 clones, about four fifths of which appear only once. Comment on this clone: Its cognate antigen is unknown.

Trimming cost V 8 bases and J 0 bases; bases outside gene matches: 8. The germline gives CDR1 MDHEN, CDR2 SYDVKM. This CDR3 contains 15 residues. The chain uses TRBV28 and TRBJ2-7; 9 bases fit TRBD1. The sequence came from a man aged 35 to 55 in good health and CMV-seronegative. Sequenced: PBMCs. CDR3 protein: CASRRQGGTSYEQYF. The CDR3 nucleotides read TGTGCCAGCCGGAGACAGGGGGGTACCTCCTACGAGCAGTACTTC.